These 19 T cell receptor beta chains originate from one sample sequenced in a study of blood T cell repertoires in COVID-19. The table came from immunoSEQ multiplex PCR; TCRdb's copy has only in-frame clones and leaves some out. Of 170,000 or so clones listed, roughly 80% are singletons. Sequenced: peripheral blood. The receptor set was obtained from a man aged 18 to 29 with active or convalescent COVID-19.

The V and J genes are TRBV5-1 and TRBJ2-2; 11 bases fit TRBD1. CDR1 and CDR2 from the germline V gene are SGHRS and YFSETQ. Unmatched junction bases numbered 4, after V lost 0 bases and J lost 6 bases. CDR3 length: 16 residues. CDR3 amino acids: CASSLGTGGASGELFF. CDR3 DNA: TGCGCCAGCAGCTTGGGGACAGGGGGCGCCTCCGGGGAGCTGTTTTTT. The full variable domain, completed using reference TRBV5-1 and TRBJ2-2, is KAGVTQTPRYLIKTRGQQVTLSCSPISGHRSVSWYQQTPGQGLQFLFEYFSETQRNKGNFPGRFSGRQFSNSRSEMNVSTLELGDSALYLCASSLGTGGASGELFFGEGSRLTVL.

The gene calls are TRBV5-8 and TRBJ1-1; D remains unclear. This CDR3 is 12 amino acids long. Germline V gene data show CDR1 as SGHTS and CDR2 as YDEGEE. V was trimmed by 2 bases and J by 10 bases, leaving 12 bases between them. Here the CDR3 reads CASSFGDRGAFF. CDR3 bases: TGTGCCAGCAGCTTCGGGGATCGCGGAGCTTTCTTT.

This rearrangement joins TRBV19 to TRBJ1-1; TRBD1 might be the D (6 bases). The CDR3 covers 13 residues. The V gene lost 6 bases and the J gene lost 4 bases, with 12 bases spanning the gap. Per germline, CDR1 LNHDA and CDR2 SQIVND (reference sequence). The CDR3: CASSSVRGTEAFF. The CDR3 coding sequence is TGTGCCAGTAGCTCGGTCAGGGGCACTGAAGCTTTCTTT.

This clone was seen only a few times. This sequence joins TRBV4-1 and TRBJ2-1; 7 bases are a match to TRBD1. J lost 5 bases, V lost 8 bases, and 15 bases had no gene match. This CDR3 region has 16 residues. Germline values: CDR1 MGHRA, CDR2 YSYEKL. Here the CDR3 reads CASRKQGQNRNNEQFF. CDR3 coding DNA: TGCGCCAGCCGTAAGCAGGGACAGAATCGAAACAATGAGCAGTTCTTC.

This sequence joins TRBV18 and TRBJ1-5; D ambiguous. V lost 2 bases and J 9 bases, leaving 14 bases between the germline ends. CDR1 and CDR2 from the germline V gene are KGHSH and LQKENI. The CDR3 contains 14 residues. In DNA form, the CDR3 reads TGTGCCAGCTCACCAGAACCGAAAGAGAGGCCCCAGCATTTT. The encoded protein is CASSPEPKERPQHF.

This chain connects TRBV15 to TRBJ1-3; maybe TRBD1 (5 bases). The CDR3 sequence is 16 residues long. Germline V CDR1 and CDR2: LNHNV, YYDKDF (reference sequence). V was cut by 3 bases and J by 1 base, with 13 bases left in between. The CDR3 nucleotides read TGTGCCACCAGCAGGGACAATACAGTATCTGGAAACACCATATATTTT. This sequence encodes CATSRDNTVSGNTIYF.

The gene calls are TRBV9 and TRBJ1-2; 7 positions match TRBD1. V trimming: 2 bases; J trimming: 3 bases; junction bases outside the gene matches: 7. This CDR3 is built from 15 residues. Per the germline V gene, CDR1 is SGDLS and CDR2 is YYNGEE. This CDR3 is CASSVRQGQYYGYTF. As DNA, the CDR3 is TGTGCCAGCAGCGTCCGACAGGGCCAATACTATGGCTACACCTTC. Together with reference TRBV9 and TRBJ1-2, the CDR3 gives the full variable domain: DSGVTQTPKHLITATGQRVTLRCSPRSGDLSVYWYQQSLDQGLQFLIQYYNGEERAKGNILERFSAQQFPDLHSELNLSSLELGDSALYFCASSVRQGQYYGYTFGSGTRLTVV.

This chain links TRBV7-2 with TRBJ2-3; possible D gene TRBD1, 6 bases. Germline assignment: CDR1 SGHTA and CDR2 FQGNSA. Trimming left V 3 bases short and J 3 bases short, with 10 bases between. This CDR3 has 14 amino acids. The CDR3 is CASSFARGTDTQYF. In DNA, the CDR3 is TGTGCCAGCAGCTTCGCCAGGGGAACAGATACGCAGTATTTT.

The V and J genes are TRBV13 and TRBJ2-1; the D gene is possibly TRBD2 (6 bases). CDR3 length: 16 residues. Germline V CDR1 and CDR2: PRHDT, FYEKMQ (reference sequence). The V and J ends lost 5 bases and 4 bases respectively, with 18 bases between them. Written as DNA, the CDR3 is TGTGCCAGCAGCAAAAACGGCCGGGACTTGTACAATGAGCAGTTCTTC. It codes for CASSKNGRDLYNEQFF.

The J gene is TRBJ2-5, the V gene TRBV5-6; D may be TRBD2 (5 bases). V was shortened by 2 bases and J by 2 bases, with 10 bases between the two germline ends. Germline CDR1 is SGHDT and CDR2 is YYEEEE. The CDR3 spans 14 residues. The CDR3 DNA is TGTGCCAGCAGCTTAGGACTTCCTCAAGAGACCCAGTACTTC. Protein sequence: CASSLGLPQETQYF.

CDR3 sequence (DNA): TGTGCCATCAGGAGGACAGGGGGTCGGGGCTACAATGAGCAGTTCTTC. As protein: CAIRRTGGRGYNEQFF. The J gene is TRBJ2-1, the V gene TRBV10-3; 10 positions match TRBD1. Germline V lookup: CDR1 ENHRY, CDR2 SYGVKD. This CDR3 comprises 16 residues. V gave up 6 bases and J gave up 3 bases; unmatched junction bases: 8.

This chain links TRBV9 with TRBJ1-6, with 7 bases lining up with TRBD1. Losses at the gene ends were 0 bases for V and 7 bases for J; bases not matched to a gene: 4. The CDR3 is made up of 15 amino acids. Germline CDR1 is SGDLS and CDR2 is YYNGEE. In DNA, the CDR3 is TGTGCCAGCAGCGTAGAGGGGGCTAACAATTCACCCCTCCACTTT. Protein sequence: CASSVEGANNSPLHF.

This clone occurred a few times. The J gene is TRBJ1-3, the V gene TRBV15; D is uncertain. The CDR3 runs to 16 residues. Germline values: CDR1 LNHNV, CDR2 YYDKDF (reference sequence). The V end was cut by 3 bases, the J end by 0 bases, with 12 bases between. CDR3 amino acids: CATSRVGLSSGNTIYF. The CDR3 DNA is TGTGCCACCAGCAGGGTCGGACTCTCCTCTGGAAACACCATATATTTT.

The chain carries TRBV5-1 and TRBJ2-1, with 14 bases that match TRBD2. With V trimmed by 0 bases and J by 6 bases, 2 bases remained unmatched. Germline-derived CDR1 and CDR2 are SGHRS and YFSETQ. The CDR3 extends over 16 amino acids. DNA for the CDR3: TGCGCCAGCAGCTTGGGACTAGCGGGAGGGTCCAATGAGCAGTTCTTC. Residues: CASSLGLAGGSNEQFF. The whole variable domain, remainder taken from reference TRBV5-1 and TRBJ2-1, is KAGVTQTPRYLIKTRGQQVTLSCSPISGHRSVSWYQQTPGQGLQFLFEYFSETQRNKGNFPGRFSGRQFSNSRSEMNVSTLELGDSALYLCASSLGLAGGSNEQFFGPGTRLTVL.

The chain employs TRBV4-2 and TRBJ2-7; maybe TRBD2 (5 bases). V was cut by 1 base and J by 7 bases, with 14 bases left in between. This CDR3 contains 14 residues. CDR1 LGHNA and CDR2 YNFKEQ come from the germline V gene. CDR3 protein: CASSQGGSYWEQYF. The CDR3 DNA reads TGTGCCAGCAGCCAAGGAGGGAGCTATTGGGAGCAGTACTTC.

This chain links TRBV7-3 with TRBJ2-5; D not resolved. In germline, CDR1 is SGHTA, CDR2 FQGTGA. The V end lost 1 base, the J end lost 1 base, and 7 bases lay between the germline ends. This CDR3 region has 14 residues. CDR3 protein: CASSLRASQETQYF. The CDR3 DNA reads TGTGCCAGCAGCTTAAGGGCCAGCCAAGAGACCCAGTACTTC. Full variable domain (outside the CDR3, taken from reference TRBV7-3 and TRBJ2-5): GAGVSQTPSNKVTEKGKYVELRCDPISGHTALYWYRQSLGQGPEFLIYFQGTGAADDSGLPNDRFFAVRPEGSVSTLKIQRTERGDSAVYLCASSLRASQETQYFGPGTRLLVL.

The J gene is TRBJ1-2, the V gene TRBV2, with D hard to call. From germline, CDR1 is SNHLY and CDR2 FYNNEI. The CDR3 runs 10 residues. Trimming took 2 bases from V and 13 from J, leaving 8 bases between them. CDR3 sequence: CASSEPPSTF. As DNA, the CDR3 is TGTGCCAGCAGTGAACCTCCGTCCACCTTC. Together with reference TRBV2 and TRBJ1-2, the CDR3 gives the full variable domain: EPEVTQTPSHQVTQMGQEVILRCVPISNHLYFYWYRQILGQKVEFLVSFYNNEISEKSEIFDDQFSVERPDGSNFTLKIRSTKLEDSAMYFCASSEPPSTFGSGTRLTVV.

The chain joins TRBV19 to TRBJ1-1; TRBD1 matches at 8 bases. The germline CDR1 and CDR2 sequences are LNHDA and SQIVND (reference sequence). This CDR3 contains 14 residues. The J segment lost 8 bases and the V segment lost 3 bases, leaving 8 bases of the junction unmatched. CDR3 nucleotide sequence: TGTGCCAGTAGTATTCGTGTGGCAGGGGGCGAAGCTTTCTTT. Amino acid sequence: CASSIRVAGGEAFF.

This chain uses TRBV5-1 with TRBJ1-5; D not resolved. CDR1 is SGHRS, CDR2 YFSETQ, per germline. CDR3 size: 14 residues. Trimming cost V 0 bases and J 4 bases, with 8 bases left between them. The CDR3 region is CASSLASGNQPQHF. In nucleotides, the CDR3 is TGCGCCAGCAGCTTGGCCTCGGGGAATCAGCCCCAGCATTTT. The full variable domain, its missing parts supplied by reference TRBV5-1 and TRBJ1-5, is KAGVTQTPRYLIKTRGQQVTLSCSPISGHRSVSWYQQTPGQGLQFLFEYFSETQRNKGNFPGRFSGRQFSNSRSEMNVSTLELGDSALYLCASSLASGNQPQHFGDGTRLSIL.